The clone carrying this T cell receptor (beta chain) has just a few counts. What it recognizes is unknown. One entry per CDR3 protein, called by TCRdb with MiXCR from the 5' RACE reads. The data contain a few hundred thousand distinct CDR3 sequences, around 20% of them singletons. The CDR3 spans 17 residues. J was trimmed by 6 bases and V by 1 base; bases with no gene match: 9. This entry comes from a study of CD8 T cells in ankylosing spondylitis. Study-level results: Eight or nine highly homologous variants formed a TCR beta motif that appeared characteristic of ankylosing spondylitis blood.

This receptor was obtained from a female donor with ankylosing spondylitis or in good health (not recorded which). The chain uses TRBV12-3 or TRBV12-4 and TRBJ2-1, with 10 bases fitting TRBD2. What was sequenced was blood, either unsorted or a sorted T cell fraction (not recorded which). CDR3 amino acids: CASSLVLAGVGPNEQFF. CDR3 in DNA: TGTGCCAGCAGTTTAGTCCTAGCGGGAGTTGGGCCCAATGAGCAGTTCTTC.